This T cell receptor (beta chain) was sequenced during a study of cytomegalovirus exposure and HLA in healthy donors. Findings and caveats of the study: Productive status was seen about 90% or about 30% of the time for most TCR beta V segments in an earlier analysis. In a later analysis, HLA-associated beta chains showed higher expansion and lower generation probabilities than comparable chains. TCR beta V- and J-gene trimming was later associated with a missense DCLRE1C variant. As was reported, the classifier diagnosed cytomegalovirus status with high specificity and sensitivity.

Vbeta (60) and Jbeta (13) primers were used in the PCR. TCRdb keeps only in-frame clones here, not all; method: immunoSEQ multiplex PCR. The table includes roughly 120,000 clones, about 60% detected once. There are 13 residues in the CDR3. V dropped 3 bases and J dropped 1 base, with 6 bases sitting between them. Germline loops: CDR1 SNHLY, CDR2 FYNNEI. Regarding this clone: Its antigen is as yet unknown.

The chain uses TRBV2 and TRBJ1-1; D gene unclear. The clonotype originates from a woman under 40 in good health and CMV-seronegative. The material sequenced was PBMCs. CDR3 nucleotides: TGTGCCAGCAGTGATTCCGGGAACACTGAAGCTTTCTTT. It specifies CASSDSGNTEAFF.